This passage covers 29 T cell receptor beta chains from one sample sequenced in a study of blood T cell repertoires in COVID-19 (dated by TCRdb to about 2020). Library creation used the immunoSEQ multiplex PCR assay. The clones in this table, taken by TCRdb from immuneACCESS, are in-frame only. Not every clone is retained; where verified, under half of the shortfall comes from an unresolved V gene, and the cause of the rest is unknown. Within this sample are about 300,000 clones, with 70% to 90% of them counted one time only. Jointly, the top ten make up over 3.5% of the sample. What was sequenced was PBMCs or T cells enriched from blood (not recorded which). Every receptor here comes from a man aged 25 to 40 who had recovered from COVID-19.

This sequence joins TRBV24-1 and TRBJ2-2, with 7 nucleotides matching TRBD2. V shed 4 bases and J 1 base; nucleotides not matched to a gene: 5. The CDR3 is 16 amino acids. Germline V lookup: CDR1 KGHDR, CDR2 SFDVKD. The CDR3 protein is CATSERGGMNTGELFF. CDR3 bases: TGTGCCACCAGTGAGCGCGGGGGAATGAACACCGGGGAGCTGTTTTTT.

As DNA, the CDR3 is TGCAGCGTTCAGACCCACAAGGAGGGCTACACCTTC. Translated, it gives CSVQTHKEGYTF. V is TRBV29-1 and J is TRBJ1-2; the D is unclear. The CDR3 contains 12 residues. Trimming cost V 5 bases and J 8 bases, with 15 bases left between them. Germline V CDR1 and CDR2: SQVTM, ANQGSEA.

This clone was detected once. The sample contains more than one DNA sequence encoding this CDR3. This chain joins TRBV7-8 and TRBJ1-5; no clear D. This CDR3 has 13 residues. Trimming cost V 1 base and J 4 bases, with 5 bases left between them. Germline V gives CDR1 SGHVS, CDR2 FQNEAQ. In DNA form, the CDR3 reads TGTGCCAGCAGCTTAGTCGGTAATCAGCCCCAGCATTTT. It specifies CASSLVGNQPQHF.

The chain combines TRBV12-3 or TRBV12-4 with TRBJ2-7; TRBD1 matches at 11 bases. V lost 6 bases, J lost 7 bases, and 5 bases stayed unmatched. This CDR3 is 13 amino acids long. The CDR3 reads CASRGDRGWEQYF. DNA of the CDR3: TGTGCCAGCAGAGGGGACAGGGGGTGGGAGCAGTACTTC.

The rearrangement links TRBV5-5 to TRBJ2-7; D is unclear. The CDR3 covers 14 residues. Trimming took 4 bases from V and 4 from J, leaving 15 bases between them. Germline loops: CDR1 SGHKS, CDR2 YYEKEE (reference sequence). The CDR3 nucleotides read TGTGCCAGCAGCCCAGTGGGCCCGAAGTACGAGCAGTACTTC. This sequence encodes CASSPVGPKYEQYF.

The chain combines TRBV19 with TRBJ1-2, with 7 bases aligning to TRBD1. Losses at the gene ends were 7 bases for V and 6 bases for J; bases not matched to a gene: 8. CDR3 length: 13 amino acids. In germline, CDR1 is LNHDA, CDR2 SQIVND (reference sequence). This CDR3 reads CASTLGQPNGYTF. In DNA form, the CDR3 reads TGTGCCAGTACCCTGGGACAGCCGAATGGCTACACCTTC.

The gene calls are TRBV5-6 and TRBJ1-5, with 8 nucleotides matching TRBD1. Germline assignment: CDR1 SGHDT and CDR2 YYEEEE. V lost 0 bases and J lost 6; bases outside the gene matches: 8. There are 16 residues in the CDR3. This chain's CDR3 is CASSLEARGPGQPQHF. The CDR3 coding sequence is TGTGCCAGCAGCTTGGAGGCCAGGGGGCCTGGTCAGCCCCAGCATTTT.

J is TRBJ2-7 and V is TRBV14, with 7 nucleotides matching TRBD1. The length of the CDR3 is 16 residues. V was pared by 1 base and J by 3 bases, with 9 bases of the junction left unmatched. Germline CDR1 SGHDN, CDR2 FVKESK. CDR3 residues: CASSQGLTGEIYEQYF. For the CDR3, the DNA is TGTGCCAGCAGCCAAGGGCTCACAGGGGAGATCTACGAGCAGTACTTC.

The CDR3 nucleotides are TGCGCCAGCAGCCCAGGAAGATATGGCTACACCTTC. As protein: CASSPGRYGYTF. The chain links TRBV4-1 to TRBJ1-2, with no clear D. Germline loops: CDR1 MGHRA, CDR2 YSYEKL. With 4 bases removed from V and 5 bases from J, the gap between germline ends came to 8 bases. This CDR3 is 12 amino acids long.

This clone was seen a single time. The chain has TRBV5-1 and TRBJ2-3; perhaps TRBD1 as D (6 bases). The germline CDR1 and CDR2 sequences are SGHRS and YFSETQ. There are 16 residues in the CDR3. V dropped 4 bases and J dropped 5 bases, with 20 bases sitting between them. The CDR3 sequence: CASSGLGTFLLDTQYF. Here the CDR3 DNA reads TGCGCCAGCAGCGGTCTCGGGACATTCTTGTTAGATACGCAGTATTTT.

This clone was seen only a few times. The genes are TRBV10-1 and TRBJ2-1, with D tentatively TRBD1 (5 bases). The V and J ends lost 8 bases and 8 bases respectively, with 16 bases between them. The CDR3 is made up of 13 amino acids. CDR1 and CDR2 (germline): WNHNN, SYGVQD (reference sequence). This CDR3 is CASSRGPGYEQFF. CDR3 bases: TGCGCCAGCTCTCGCGGCCCAGGGTATGAGCAGTTCTTC.

The rearrangement uses TRBV7-2 and TRBJ2-3; perhaps TRBD2 as D (6 bases). Per germline, CDR1 SGHTA and CDR2 FQGNSA. With 2 bases removed from V and 2 bases from J, the gap between germline ends came to 17 bases. This CDR3 spans 17 amino acids. CDR3 DNA: TGTGCCAGCAGCTTAAGGACTACCGTACTCAACACAGATACGCAGTATTTT. Protein sequence: CASSLRTTVLNTDTQYF.

The chain couples TRBV4-1 to TRBJ2-1; 9 nucleotides agree with TRBD2. With 3 bases clipped from V and 4 bases from J, the junction kept 16 bases outside the gene matches. From germline, CDR1 is MGHRA and CDR2 YSYEKL. This CDR3 has 19 amino acids. CDR3 residues: CASSHTLSLRREGYNEQFF. CDR3 in DNA: TGCGCCAGCAGCCACACACTCTCCCTTCGGCGGGAGGGATACAATGAGCAGTTCTTC.

The chain employs TRBV6-5 and TRBJ2-5, with D possibly matching TRBD2 (6 bases). The CDR3 is 14 amino acids. Germline assignment: CDR1 MNHEY and CDR2 SVGAGI. Trimming stripped 5 bases from V and 5 bases from J, with 15 bases between. For the CDR3, the DNA is TGTGCCAGCAGTAACAGGCTCCGGGGGGAGACCCAGTACTTC. It is translated as CASSNRLRGETQYF.

The chain combines TRBV11-3 with TRBJ2-1; 8 bases map to TRBD2. CDR1 is SGHNT, CDR2 YENEEA, per germline. This CDR3 is built from 17 residues. V gave up 0 bases and J gave up 1 base; unmatched junction bases: 5. The CDR3 loop reads CASSLDLAGRSYNEQFF. DNA for the CDR3: TGTGCCAGCAGCTTAGATTTAGCGGGGCGGTCCTACAATGAGCAGTTCTTC.

The CDR3 here is CASRPPGENQPQHF. The CDR3, as DNA: TGCGCCAGCAGACCCCCAGGGGAGAATCAGCCCCAGCATTTT. The chain employs TRBV5-1 and TRBJ1-5; D is possibly TRBD1 (6 bases). The germline V and J ends were trimmed by 5 bases and 4 bases, with 13 bases remaining between them. Germline V gives CDR1 SGHRS, CDR2 YFSETQ. CDR3 length: 14 residues.

This chain links TRBV2 with TRBJ1-5; 7 nucleotides align to TRBD1. CDR1 SNHLY and CDR2 FYNNEI come from the germline V gene. The CDR3 has 15 residues. V trimming: 8 bases; J trimming: 8 bases; junction bases outside the gene matches: 15. CDR3: CASCLEEGASEPQHF. DNA for the CDR3: TGTGCCAGCTGTCTAGAAGAGGGGGCGTCGGAGCCCCAGCATTTT.

The V and J genes are TRBV10-1 and TRBJ2-7; the D gene is possibly TRBD1 (5 bases). The germline V and J ends were trimmed by 2 bases and 2 bases, with 10 bases remaining between them. The CDR3 is made up of 14 amino acids. The germline CDR1 and CDR2 sequences are WNHNN and SYGVQD (reference sequence). The CDR3 DNA reads TGCGCCAGCAGTGAGACAGGCTCTGCCTACGAGCAGTACTTC. It encodes CASSETGSAYEQYF.

The rearrangement joins TRBV19 to TRBJ1-5; D uncertain. The CDR3 covers 17 residues. The ends were cut back, 3 bases at V and 0 bases at J, with 15 bases in the middle. Germline V gene lookup returns CDR1 LNHDA and CDR2 SQIVND (reference sequence). The CDR3 coding sequence is TGTGCCAGTAGTATGCAAAAACGGAGTTATAGCAATCAGCCCCAGCATTTT. As protein: CASSMQKRSYSNQPQHF.

J is TRBJ1-6 and V is TRBV9; 8 nucleotides agree with TRBD1. This CDR3 region has 17 residues. Trimming removed 3 bases from V and 9 bases from J; junction bases left unmatched: 14. Germline values: CDR1 SGDLS, CDR2 YYNGEE. CDR3 coding DNA: TGTGCCAGCAGCGGGCGAGGGGTGACAGGGGAAATTTCACCCCTCCACTTT. It specifies CASSGRGVTGEISPLHF.

The CDR3 nucleotides are TGTGCCAGCAACCACGGAGGGAACTCCTACGAGCAGTACTTC. Translated: CASNHGGNSYEQYF. V and J are TRBV27 and TRBJ2-7; D possibly corresponds to TRBD2 (6 bases). V shed 7 bases and J shed 0 bases, with 13 bases lying between them. There are 14 residues in the CDR3. Germline loops: CDR1 MNHEY, CDR2 SMNVEV (reference sequence).

DNA for the CDR3: TGCGCCAGCAGCCGGCACGGGGGGGCAGAGCCTTCTGGAAACACCATATATTTT. It translates to CASSRHGGAEPSGNTIYF. The chain employs TRBV4-1 and TRBJ1-3, with a weak D call TRBD1 (6 bases). The CDR3 contains 18 residues. V lost 4 bases and J 1 base, leaving 20 bases between the germline ends. Germline V gene data show CDR1 as MGHRA and CDR2 as YSYEKL.

This chain joins TRBV7-9 and TRBJ2-1; 9 positions match TRBD1. The trim removed 7 bases at V and 4 bases at J, leaving 8 bases unmatched. Germline lookup yields CDR1 SEHNR and CDR2 FQNEAQ (reference sequence). This CDR3 region has 15 residues. The CDR3: CASTRTGEKYNEQFF. Written as DNA, the CDR3 is TGTGCCAGCACCAGGACAGGGGAGAAATACAATGAGCAGTTCTTC.

The rearrangement links TRBV5-6 to TRBJ1-6; 10 bases are a match to TRBD1. Per germline, CDR1 SGHDT and CDR2 YYEEEE. There are 15 residues in the CDR3. Unmatched junction bases numbered 2, after V lost 0 bases and J lost 8 bases. CDR3 sequence reads: CASSLDGTGDSPLHF. Written as DNA, the CDR3 is TGTGCCAGCAGCTTGGACGGGACAGGGGATTCACCCCTCCACTTT.

This sequence joins TRBV6-1 and TRBJ2-3; D may be TRBD2 (6 bases). Trimming removed 0 bases at V and 6 bases at J, with 13 bases between. The CDR3 runs 15 residues. Per germline, CDR1 MNHNS and CDR2 SASEGT. Here the CDR3 DNA reads TGTGCCAGCAGTGAAGCTGGAGGGACCGGTGATACGCAGTATTTT. Protein: CASSEAGGTGDTQYF.

J is TRBJ2-1 and V is TRBV20-1, with D possibly matching TRBD1 (6 bases). CDR3 size: 11 residues. Germline assignment: CDR1 DFQATT and CDR2 SNEGSKA (reference sequence). V was clipped by 5 bases and J by 6 bases, with 8 bases between them. The CDR3: CSAEQGNEQFF. For the CDR3, the DNA is TGCAGTGCTGAACAGGGCAATGAGCAGTTCTTC.

The gene calls are TRBV5-1 and TRBJ2-3, with 11 bases identical to TRBD1. Germline lookup yields CDR1 SGHRS and CDR2 YFSETQ. Unmatched junction bases numbered 6, after V lost 4 bases and J lost 5 bases. This CDR3 contains 15 residues. The CDR3 bases are TGCGCCAGCAGCCTAACGGGACAGGGGGGAGATACGCAGTATTTT. It specifies CASSLTGQGGDTQYF. Full variable domain (rest looked up from reference TRBV5-1 and TRBJ2-3): KAGVTQTPRYLIKTRGQQVTLSCSPISGHRSVSWYQQTPGQGLQFLFEYFSETQRNKGNFPGRFSGRQFSNSRSEMNVSTLELGDSALYLCASSLTGQGGDTQYFGPGTRLTVL.

V usage is TRBV4-1 and J usage is TRBJ2-5; 15 positions match TRBD2. The CDR3 is 17 residues long. The V gene end was trimmed by 1 base and the J gene end by 11 bases; junction bases not matched to a gene: 11. Per germline, CDR1 MGHRA and CDR2 YSYEKL. Written as DNA, the CDR3 is TGCGCCAGCAGCCAAGGGTGGGCGGGACTAGCGGGAGGCCCGCAGTACTTC. The encoded protein is CASSQGWAGLAGGPQYF.

V and J are TRBV5-1 and TRBJ2-7; 14 bases map to TRBD2. This CDR3 region has 19 residues. Trimming cost V 2 bases and J 0 bases; bases outside gene matches: 10. Germline CDR1 SGHRS, CDR2 YFSETQ. In DNA form, the CDR3 reads TGCGCCAGCAGCTTAAACCCCGAAGGGACTAGCGGGGGCTCCTACGAGCAGTACTTC. It encodes CASSLNPEGTSGGSYEQYF.